The source of this TCR beta chain is a study of blood T cell repertoires in COVID-19. Study at large: Sites across the United States, Italy and Spain contributed samples from acute and convalescent COVID-19. T cells, B-cell-depleted T cells, or PBMCs provided the cDNA or gDNA that served as material.

This CDR3 is 14 amino acids long. Germline CDR1 is MDHEN and CDR2 is SYDVKM. The ends lost 3 bases at V and 8 bases at J; junction bases unmatched: 9. How the authors handled the data: Scientists estimated how many nucleated cells there were by amplifying reference gene primers. The data were produced by immunoSEQ multiplex PCR, yet TCRdb's version contains in-frame clones alone and is incomplete. V and J calls plus clone size are reproduced from that table; the DNA served to infer D and trimming. Here the sample spans over 140,000 clones, 70% to 80% being singletons. The chain couples TRBV28 to TRBJ1-2; TRBD1 matches 7 bases. This clonotype was obtained from a woman of 80 years or more with active or convalescent COVID-19. The sequenced sample consisted of peripheral blood. DNA of the CDR3: TGTGCCAGCAGTTTCGGGACAGCTAAGCGGGGCTACACCTTC. This sequence encodes CASSFGTAKRGYTF.